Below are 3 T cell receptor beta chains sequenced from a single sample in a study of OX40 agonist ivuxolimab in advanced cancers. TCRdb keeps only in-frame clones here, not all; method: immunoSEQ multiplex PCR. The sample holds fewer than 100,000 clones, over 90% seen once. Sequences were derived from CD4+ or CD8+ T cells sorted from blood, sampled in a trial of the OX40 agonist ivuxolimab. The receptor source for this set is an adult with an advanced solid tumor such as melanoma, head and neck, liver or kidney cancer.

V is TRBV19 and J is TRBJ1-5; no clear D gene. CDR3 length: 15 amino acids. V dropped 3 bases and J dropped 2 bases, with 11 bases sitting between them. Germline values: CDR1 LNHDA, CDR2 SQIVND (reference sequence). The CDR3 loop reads CASSIWGKGNQPQHF. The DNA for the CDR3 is TGTGCCAGTAGTATTTGGGGTAAGGGCAATCAGCCCCAGCATTTT.

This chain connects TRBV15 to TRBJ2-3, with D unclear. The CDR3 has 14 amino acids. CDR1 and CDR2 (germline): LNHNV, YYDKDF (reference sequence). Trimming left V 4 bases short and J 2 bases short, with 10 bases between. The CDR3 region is CATSTIPYTDTQYF. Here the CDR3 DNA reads TGTGCCACCAGCACGATACCTTACACAGATACGCAGTATTTT.

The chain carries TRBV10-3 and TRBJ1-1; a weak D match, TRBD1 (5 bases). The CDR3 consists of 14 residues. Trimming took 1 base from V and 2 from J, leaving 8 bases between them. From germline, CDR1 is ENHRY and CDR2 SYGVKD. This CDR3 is CAISEWDGNTEAFF. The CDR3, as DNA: TGTGCCATCAGTGAGTGGGACGGAAACACTGAAGCTTTCTTT.